This T cell receptor beta chain is from a study of monozygotic twins with cystic fibrosis. Turning to the study itself: Libraries were built from around 3 micrograms of fragmented DNA using about 15 PCR cycles. Findings of the study overall: In 13 of 16 pairs, V gene usage was closest to the co-twin's. The repertoire was suggested to be naive-dominated, clonality median around 0.01. Unrelated CF individuals shared fewer identical clonotypes than monozygotic CF twins.

TCRdb keeps only in-frame clones here, not all; method: immunoSEQ multiplex PCR. The sample shows 25,000 to 30,000 clones, approximately 90% of them seen only once. The CDR3 is 13 residues long. CDR1 and CDR2 from the germline V gene are SGDLS and YYNGEE. The V end was cut by 2 bases, the J end by 0 bases, with 5 bases between. About this clone itself: The target antigen is unknown.

J is TRBJ1-2 and V is TRBV9; D gene ambiguous. Material for sequencing was blood. The TCR was taken from a girl aged 2 to 10 with cystic fibrosis. CDR3 sequence: CASSVAANYGYTF. The CDR3 bases are TGTGCCAGCAGCGTGGCAGCTAACTATGGCTACACCTTC.